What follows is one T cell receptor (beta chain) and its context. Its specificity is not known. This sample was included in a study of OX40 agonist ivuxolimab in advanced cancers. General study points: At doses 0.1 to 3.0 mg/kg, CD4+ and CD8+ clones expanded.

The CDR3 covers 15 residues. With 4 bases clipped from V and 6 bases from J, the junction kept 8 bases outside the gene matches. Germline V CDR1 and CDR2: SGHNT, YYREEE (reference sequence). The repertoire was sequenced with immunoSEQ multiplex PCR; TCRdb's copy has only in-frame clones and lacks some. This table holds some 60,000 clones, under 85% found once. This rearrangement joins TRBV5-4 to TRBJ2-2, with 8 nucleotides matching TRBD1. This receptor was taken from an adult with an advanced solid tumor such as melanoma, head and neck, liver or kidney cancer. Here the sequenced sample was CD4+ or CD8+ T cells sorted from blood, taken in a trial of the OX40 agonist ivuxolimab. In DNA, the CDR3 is TGTGCCAGCAGCCAGGACAGGGCTATAGCCGGGGAGCTGTTTTTT. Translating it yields CASSQDRAIAGELFF.